The source of this TCR beta chain is a study of blood T cell repertoires in COVID-19. Study at large: COVID-19 samples, acute and convalescent, were from the United States, Italy and Spain.

Produced via immunoSEQ multiplex PCR; TCRdb's table is partial and in-frame only. The sample records roughly 380,000 clones, more than 75% being singletons. V lost 2 bases to trimming and J lost 5 bases; unmatched junction nucleotides: 11. This CDR3 is 16 amino acids long. Germline-derived CDR1 and CDR2 are LNHDA and SQIVND (reference sequence). The table lists this clone with a count of one. Sequencing was carried out using peripheral blood. This TCR came from a human donor with acute or convalescent COVID-19. The donor label of this sample is uncertain. V and J are TRBV19 and TRBJ2-5; 7 nucleotides agree with TRBD2. CDR3 coding DNA: TGTGCCAGTAGTATATTGGCGGGAGCAGGGAGGGAGACCCAGTACTTC. Protein product: CASSILAGAGRETQYF.